This T cell receptor (beta chain) derives from a study of T cell repertoires in cytomegalovirus infection. Background on the study: Selection of CMV epitopes for the study included recently identified HLA-C-restricted and well-studied HLA-B-restricted ones. Signatures in public TCR beta sequences pointed to both CMV infection and matching HLA type. Study-wide points: The ex vivo response was dominated by HLA-C-restricted CMV-specific TCR beta clonotypes. Identification of carriers of CMV plus the relevant HLA was achieved through cumulative public TCR beta family frequency.

TCRdb itself ran the reads through MiXCR, one entry per CDR3 protein. The sample contains 750,000 to 900,000 distinct CDR3 sequences, 25% to 35% of which appear only once. This clonotype was seen only a few times. Antigen specificity is unknown. The germline CDR1 and CDR2 sequences are LNHDA and SQIVND (reference sequence). The germline V and J ends were trimmed by 3 bases and 11 bases, with 10 bases remaining between them. This CDR3 contains 11 residues. The material was cultured CD8+ T cells from PBMCs, obtained from culture after CMV antigen stimulation. This TCR derives from a human donor in good health (CMV status not recorded). Some clones in this sample may be carry-over from other donors' samples. V gene TRBV19 combines with J gene TRBJ1-1; D not certain. Here the CDR3 reads CASSMPPGAFF. The CDR3 nucleotides are TGTGCCAGTAGTATGCCTCCTGGGGCTTTCTTT.